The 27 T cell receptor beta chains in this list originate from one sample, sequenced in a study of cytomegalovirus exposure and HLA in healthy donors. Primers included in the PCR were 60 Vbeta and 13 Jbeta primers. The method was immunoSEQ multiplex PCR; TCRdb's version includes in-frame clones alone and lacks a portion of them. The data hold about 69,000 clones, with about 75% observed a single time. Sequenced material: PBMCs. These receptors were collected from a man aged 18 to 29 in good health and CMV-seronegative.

In nucleotides, the CDR3 is TGTGCCAGCAACCCCAAGGGGAACCCGGGGACTGATCGCCAAGAGACCCAGTACTTC. This gives the protein CASNPKGNPGTDRQETQYF. The V gene is TRBV4-2, the J gene TRBJ2-5; maybe TRBD2 (6 bases). The germline gives CDR1 LGHNA, CDR2 YNFKEQ. CDR3 length: 19 residues. The V and J ends lost 7 bases and 1 base respectively, with 28 bases between them.

CDR3 region: CASSFFQGGGYEQYF. In DNA, the CDR3 is TGTGCCAGCAGCTTCTTTCAAGGGGGCGGATACGAGCAGTACTTC. The chain uses TRBV11-2 and TRBJ2-7, with TRBD1 matching 7 bases. V trimming: 3 bases; J trimming: 4 bases; junction bases outside the gene matches: 9. This CDR3 comprises 15 residues. CDR1 is SGHAT, CDR2 FQNNGV, per germline.

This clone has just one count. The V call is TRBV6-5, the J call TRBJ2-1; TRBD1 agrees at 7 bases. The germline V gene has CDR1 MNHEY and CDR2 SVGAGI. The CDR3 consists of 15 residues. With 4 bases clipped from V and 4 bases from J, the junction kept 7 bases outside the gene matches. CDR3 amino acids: CASSSPDRTYNEQFF. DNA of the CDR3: TGTGCCAGCAGTTCCCCGGACAGGACTTACAATGAGCAGTTCTTC.

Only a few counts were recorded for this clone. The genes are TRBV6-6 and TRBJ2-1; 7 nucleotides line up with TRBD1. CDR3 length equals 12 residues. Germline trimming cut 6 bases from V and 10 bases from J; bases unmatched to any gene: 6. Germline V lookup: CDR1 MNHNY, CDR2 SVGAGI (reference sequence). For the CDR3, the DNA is TGTGCCAGCAGCTACACAGGGGACGAGCAGTTCTTC. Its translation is CASSYTGDEQFF.

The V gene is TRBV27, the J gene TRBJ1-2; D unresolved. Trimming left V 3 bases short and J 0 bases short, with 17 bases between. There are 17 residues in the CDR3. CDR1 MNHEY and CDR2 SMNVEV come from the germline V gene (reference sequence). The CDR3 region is CASSFLGGQPPNYGYTF. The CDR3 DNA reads TGTGCCAGCAGTTTTCTTGGTGGGCAACCCCCTAACTATGGCTACACCTTC.

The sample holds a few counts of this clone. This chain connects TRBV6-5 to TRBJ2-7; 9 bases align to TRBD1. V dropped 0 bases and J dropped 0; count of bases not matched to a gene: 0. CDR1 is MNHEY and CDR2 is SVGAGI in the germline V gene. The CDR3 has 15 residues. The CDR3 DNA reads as TGTGCCAGCAGTTACTCGACAGGGGGCTCCTACGAGCAGTACTTC. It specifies CASSYSTGGSYEQYF.

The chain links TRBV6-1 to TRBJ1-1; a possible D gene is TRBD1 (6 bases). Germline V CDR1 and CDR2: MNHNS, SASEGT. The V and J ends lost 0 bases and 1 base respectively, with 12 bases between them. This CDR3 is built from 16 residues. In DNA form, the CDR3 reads TGTGCCAGCAGTGAAGCGTCCGGCAGGGGGAACACTGAAGCTTTCTTT. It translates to CASSEASGRGNTEAFF.

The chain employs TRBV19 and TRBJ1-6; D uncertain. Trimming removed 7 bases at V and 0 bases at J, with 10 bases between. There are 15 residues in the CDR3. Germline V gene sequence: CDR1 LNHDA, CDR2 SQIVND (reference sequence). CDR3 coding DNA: TGTGCCAGTAAAGAGGCCCACTCCTATAATTCACCCCTCCACTTT. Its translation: CASKEAHSYNSPLHF.

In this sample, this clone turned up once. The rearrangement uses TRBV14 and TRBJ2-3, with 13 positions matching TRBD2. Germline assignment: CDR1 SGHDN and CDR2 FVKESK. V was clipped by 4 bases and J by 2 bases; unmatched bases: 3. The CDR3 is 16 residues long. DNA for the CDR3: TGTGCCAGCAGCCGACTAGCGGGGGGATACACAGATACGCAGTATTTT. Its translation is CASSRLAGGYTDTQYF.

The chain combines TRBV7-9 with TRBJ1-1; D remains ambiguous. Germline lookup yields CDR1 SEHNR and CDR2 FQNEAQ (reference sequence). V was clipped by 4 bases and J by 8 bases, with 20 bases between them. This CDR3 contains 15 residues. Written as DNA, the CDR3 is TGTGCCAGCAGCTCAACGCCCTGGGCAGACGAGGAAGCTTTCTTT. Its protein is CASSSTPWADEEAFF.

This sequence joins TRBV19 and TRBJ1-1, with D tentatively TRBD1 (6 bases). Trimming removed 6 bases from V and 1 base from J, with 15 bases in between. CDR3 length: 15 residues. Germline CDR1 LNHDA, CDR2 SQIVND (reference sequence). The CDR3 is CASSGGRVGNTEAFF. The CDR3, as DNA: TGTGCCAGTAGCGGGGGGCGCGTCGGGAACACTGAAGCTTTCTTT.

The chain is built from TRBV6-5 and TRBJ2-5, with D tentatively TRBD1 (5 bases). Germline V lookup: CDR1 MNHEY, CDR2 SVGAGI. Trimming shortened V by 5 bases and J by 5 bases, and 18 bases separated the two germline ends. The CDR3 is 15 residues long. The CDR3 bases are TGTGCCAGCAGTCTTAACAGGTGGAAACCGGAGACCCAGTACTTC. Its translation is CASSLNRWKPETQYF.

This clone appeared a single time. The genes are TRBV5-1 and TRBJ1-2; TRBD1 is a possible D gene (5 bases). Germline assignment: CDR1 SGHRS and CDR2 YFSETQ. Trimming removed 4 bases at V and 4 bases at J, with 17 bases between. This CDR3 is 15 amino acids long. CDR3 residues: CASSPGPLGPYGYTF. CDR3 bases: TGCGCCAGCAGCCCAGGGCCCCTCGGACCCTATGGCTACACCTTC.

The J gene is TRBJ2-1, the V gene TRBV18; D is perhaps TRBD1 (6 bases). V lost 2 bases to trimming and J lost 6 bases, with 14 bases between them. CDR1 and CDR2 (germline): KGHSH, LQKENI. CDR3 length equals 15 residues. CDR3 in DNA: TGTGCCAGCTCACCATGGGGGCAGGGGATCAATGAGCAGTTCTTC. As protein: CASSPWGQGINEQFF.

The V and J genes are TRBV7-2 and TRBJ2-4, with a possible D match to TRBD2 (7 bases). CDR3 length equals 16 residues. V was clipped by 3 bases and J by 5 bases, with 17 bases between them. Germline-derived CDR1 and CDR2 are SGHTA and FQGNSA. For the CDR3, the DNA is TGTGCCAGCAGCTTGGCCCCAGGGGCGGGGGAAAACATTCAGTACTTC. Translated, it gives CASSLAPGAGENIQYF.

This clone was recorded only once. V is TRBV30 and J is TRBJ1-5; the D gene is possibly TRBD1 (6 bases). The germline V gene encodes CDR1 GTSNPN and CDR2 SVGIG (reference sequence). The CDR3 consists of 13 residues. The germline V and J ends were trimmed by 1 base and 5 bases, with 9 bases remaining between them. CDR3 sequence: CAWSGDIDQPQHF. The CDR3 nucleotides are TGTGCCTGGAGTGGGGACATAGATCAGCCCCAGCATTTT.

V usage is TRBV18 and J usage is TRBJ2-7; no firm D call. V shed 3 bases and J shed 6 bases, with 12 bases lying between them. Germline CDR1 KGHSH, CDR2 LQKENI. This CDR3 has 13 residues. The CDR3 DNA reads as TGTGCCAGCTCACCTCCCGGGTACGGCGAGCAGTACGTC. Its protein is CASSPPGYGEQYV.

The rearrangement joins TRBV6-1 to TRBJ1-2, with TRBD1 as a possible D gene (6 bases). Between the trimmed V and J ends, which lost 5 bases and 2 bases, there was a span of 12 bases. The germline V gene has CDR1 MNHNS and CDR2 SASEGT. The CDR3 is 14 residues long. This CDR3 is CASSPTGPNYGYTF. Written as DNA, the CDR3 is TGTGCCAGCAGTCCGACAGGCCCAAACTATGGCTACACCTTC.

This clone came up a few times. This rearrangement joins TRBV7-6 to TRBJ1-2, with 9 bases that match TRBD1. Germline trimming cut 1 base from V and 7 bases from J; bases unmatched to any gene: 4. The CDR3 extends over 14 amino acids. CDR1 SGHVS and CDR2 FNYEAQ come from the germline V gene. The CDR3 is CASSLGGQGFGYTF. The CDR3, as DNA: TGTGCCAGCAGCTTAGGGGGACAGGGATTTGGCTACACCTTC.

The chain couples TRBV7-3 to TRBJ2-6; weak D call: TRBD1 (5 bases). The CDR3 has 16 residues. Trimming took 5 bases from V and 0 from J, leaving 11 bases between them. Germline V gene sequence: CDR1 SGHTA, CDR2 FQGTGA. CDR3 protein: CASSQQVSSGANVLTF. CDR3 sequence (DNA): TGTGCCAGCAGCCAACAGGTGTCCTCTGGGGCCAACGTCCTGACTTTC.

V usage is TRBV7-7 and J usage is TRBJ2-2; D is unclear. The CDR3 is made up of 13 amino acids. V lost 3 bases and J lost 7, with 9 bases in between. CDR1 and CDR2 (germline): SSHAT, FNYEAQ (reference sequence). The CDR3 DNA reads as TGTGCCAGCAGCTTTAACACGGGCGGGGAGCTGTTTTTT. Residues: CASSFNTGGELFF.

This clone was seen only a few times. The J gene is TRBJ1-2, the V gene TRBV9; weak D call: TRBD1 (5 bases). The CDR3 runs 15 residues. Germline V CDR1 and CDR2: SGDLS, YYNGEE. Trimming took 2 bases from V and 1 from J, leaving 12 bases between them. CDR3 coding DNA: TGTGCCAGCAGCGTCGGGGGTAGGAATAACTATGGCTACACCTTC. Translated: CASSVGGRNNYGYTF.

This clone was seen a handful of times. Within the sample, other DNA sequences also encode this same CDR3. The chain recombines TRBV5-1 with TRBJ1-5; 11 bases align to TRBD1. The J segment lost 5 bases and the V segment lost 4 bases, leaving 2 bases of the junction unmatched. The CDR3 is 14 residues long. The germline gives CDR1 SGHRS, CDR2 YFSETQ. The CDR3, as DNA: TGCGCCAGCAGCCTGGGACAGGGGGATCAGCCCCAGCATTTT. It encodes CASSLGQGDQPQHF.

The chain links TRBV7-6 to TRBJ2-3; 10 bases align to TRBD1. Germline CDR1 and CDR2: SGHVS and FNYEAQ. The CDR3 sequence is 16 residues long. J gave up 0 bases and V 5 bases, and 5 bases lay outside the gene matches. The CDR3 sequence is CASSHRQGASTDTQYF. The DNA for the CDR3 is TGTGCCAGCAGCCACCGACAGGGGGCCAGCACAGATACGCAGTATTTT.

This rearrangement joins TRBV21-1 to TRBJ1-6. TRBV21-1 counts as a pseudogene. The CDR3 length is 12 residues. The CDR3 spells CASSKQRRVLHF. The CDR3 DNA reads TGTGCCAGCAGCAAACAGCGGCGGGTCCTCCACTTT.

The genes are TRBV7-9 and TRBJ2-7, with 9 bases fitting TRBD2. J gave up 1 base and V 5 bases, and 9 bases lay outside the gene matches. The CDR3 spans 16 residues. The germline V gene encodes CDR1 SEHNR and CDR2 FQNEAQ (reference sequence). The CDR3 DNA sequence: TGTGCCAGCAGCCGCCTTTCTAGCGGGGTTTCCTACGAGCAGTACGTC. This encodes CASSRLSSGVSYEQYV.

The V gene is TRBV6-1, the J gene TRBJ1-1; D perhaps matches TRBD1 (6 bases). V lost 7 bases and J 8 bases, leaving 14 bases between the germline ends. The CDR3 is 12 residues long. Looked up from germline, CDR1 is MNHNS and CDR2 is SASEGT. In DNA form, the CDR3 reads TGTGCCAGCACGCCGACAGGATTGGAAGCTTTCTTT. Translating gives CASTPTGLEAFF.